Each of the 25 T cell receptor beta chains below was sequenced from the same sample in a study of OX40 agonist ivuxolimab in advanced cancers. The library was built by means of the immunoSEQ multiplex PCR assay. TCRdb re-hosts the immuneACCESS table, in-frame sequences only. Its copies lack some clones; in the studies checked, an unresolved V gene accounts for under half of them, and the cause for the rest is not known. Recorded for this sample are fewer than 95,000 clones; approximately 79% of them occurred a single time. In total, the top ten clones hold around 7% of the sample. Sample: CD4+ or CD8+ T cells sorted from blood, taken in a trial of the OX40 agonist ivuxolimab. These receptors were taken from an adult with an advanced solid tumor such as melanoma, head and neck, liver or kidney cancer.

The J gene is TRBJ2-5, the V gene TRBV6-1, with 7 positions matching TRBD1. Germline-derived CDR1 and CDR2 are MNHNS and SASEGT. V dropped 3 bases and J dropped 7; count of bases not matched to a gene: 14. The CDR3 contains 16 residues. For the CDR3, the DNA is TGTGCCAGCAGTGAGATAGGGACAGCAGGGAGTAGGACCCAGTACTTC. It yields the protein CASSEIGTAGSRTQYF.

The chain joins TRBV28 to TRBJ1-2, with D hard to call. CDR1 MDHEN and CDR2 SYDVKM come from the germline V gene. The CDR3 runs to 15 residues. V gave up 7 bases and J gave up 1 base, with 16 bases separating them. The chain's CDR3 is CASKGEQYVNYGYTF. Written as DNA, the CDR3 is TGTGCCAGCAAGGGCGAACAGTACGTTAACTATGGCTACACCTTC.

The rearrangement joins TRBV5-1 to TRBJ2-7, with a weak D call TRBD2 (5 bases). Trimming removed 0 bases at V and 6 bases at J, with 10 bases between. The CDR3 loop spans 13 amino acids. Germline assignment: CDR1 SGHRS and CDR2 YFSETQ. The CDR3 region has the DNA TGCGCCAGCAGCTTGGGTCGGGATCGCGAGCAGTACGTC. Its protein product is CASSLGRDREQYV.

This clone was picked up a small number of times. The V and J genes are TRBV4-2 and TRBJ2-7, with 10 bases matching TRBD2. CDR1 and CDR2 from the germline V gene are LGHNA and YNFKEQ. Unmatched junction bases numbered 1, after V lost 0 bases and J lost 2 bases. The length of the CDR3 is 15 residues. The CDR3 DNA sequence: TGTGCCAGCAGCCAAGATCTAGCGGGAGCCTACGAGCAGTACTTC. Amino acids: CASSQDLAGAYEQYF.

V is TRBV15 and J is TRBJ1-2, with D possibly TRBD1 on 5 matching bases. Germline CDR1 reads LNHNV; CDR2 reads YYDKDF (reference sequence). Trimming pared 7 bases from V and 4 bases from J, leaving 16 bases between. The CDR3 length is 14 residues. CDR3 protein: CATTQRAGSYGYTF. Here the CDR3 DNA reads TGTGCCACCACCCAAAGAGCAGGGTCCTATGGCTACACCTTC.

The chain has TRBV4-3 and TRBJ2-1; TRBD2 matches at 7 bases. Germline CDR1 LGHNA, CDR2 YSLEER. J was trimmed by 3 bases and V by 4 bases; bases with no gene match: 15. The CDR3 is 18 amino acids. In nucleotides, the CDR3 is TGCGCCAGCAGCCGAGAGAGGCGGGAGAGATCCTACTACAATGAGCAGTTCTTC. Translating it yields CASSRERRERSYYNEQFF.

The chain uses TRBV9 and TRBJ2-7; D is possibly TRBD2 (5 bases). Germline CDR1 reads SGDLS; CDR2 reads YYNGEE. V was pared by 3 bases and J by 2 bases, with 9 bases between. The length of the CDR3 is 13 residues. CDR3 residues: CASSGGLPYEQYF. In nucleotides, the CDR3 is TGTGCCAGCAGCGGCGGACTTCCCTACGAGCAGTACTTC.

This rearrangement joins TRBV18 to TRBJ1-5; D unresolved. Trimming took off 1 base at V and 0 bases at J, with 10 bases between the two ends. The germline V gene has CDR1 KGHSH and CDR2 LQKENI. The CDR3 covers 16 residues. CDR3 bases: TGTGCCAGCTCACCACGGCAGGAGAATAGCAATCAGCCCCAGCATTTT. It yields the protein CASSPRQENSNQPQHF.

The genes are TRBV6-5 and TRBJ1-2; D not resolved. Trimming left V 7 bases short and J 4 bases short, with 10 bases between. Per the germline V gene, CDR1 is MNHEY and CDR2 is SVGAGI. The CDR3 has 12 residues. This chain's CDR3 is CASTTWGYGYTF. For the CDR3, the DNA is TGTGCCAGCACCACCTGGGGCTATGGCTACACCTTC.

This clone was observed a handful of times. V and J are TRBV7-2 and TRBJ2-7; tentatively, D is TRBD2 (6 bases). Looked up from germline, CDR1 is SGHTA and CDR2 is FQGNSA. V shed 5 bases and J shed 0 bases, with 14 bases lying between them. CDR3 length: 15 amino acids. The CDR3, as DNA: TGTGCCAGCAGCACAATCCGGGACTCCTCCTACGAGCAGTACTTC. It translates to CASSTIRDSSYEQYF.

This clone showed up just a few times. The chain recombines TRBV28 with TRBJ1-4, with D maybe TRBD1 (6 bases). CDR3 length equals 15 residues. Germline CDR1 reads MDHEN; CDR2 reads SYDVKM. Trimming pared 5 bases from V and 7 bases from J, leaving 17 bases between. The CDR3 region is CASSRLGEGGEKLFF. Written as DNA, the CDR3 is TGTGCCAGCAGTCGTCTAGGGGAAGGGGGTGAAAAACTGTTTTTT. Full variable domain (missing parts from reference TRBV28 and TRBJ1-4): DVKVTQSSRYLVKRTGEKVFLECVQDMDHENMFWYRQDPGLGLRLIYFSYDVKMKEKGDIPEGYSVSREKKERFSLILESASTNQTSMYLCASSRLGEGGEKLFFGSGTQLSVL.

The chain joins TRBV10-1 to TRBJ1-2; D gene uncertain. Germline V gene sequence: CDR1 WNHNN, CDR2 SYGVQD (reference sequence). The ends were cut back, 8 bases at V and 8 bases at J, with 21 bases in the middle. The CDR3 is 14 residues long. This CDR3 is CASYDPLGGWGYTF. The DNA for the CDR3 is TGCGCCAGCTATGACCCTCTCGGCGGGTGGGGCTACACCTTC.

The count of this clone is one. The rearrangement uses TRBV6-6 and TRBJ2-1, with unresolved D. Germline values: CDR1 MNHNY, CDR2 SVGAGI (reference sequence). The CDR3 contains 14 residues. The V end was cut by 4 bases, the J end by 6 bases, with 13 bases between. In DNA form, the CDR3 reads TGTGCCAGCAGTTCCCTTGGTGGCCTCAATGAGCAGTTCTTC. Amino acids: CASSSLGGLNEQFF.

The chain joins TRBV25-1 to TRBJ1-1; D is perhaps TRBD1 (5 bases). This CDR3 spans 10 amino acids. Looked up from germline, CDR1 is MGHDK and CDR2 is SYGVNS. V lost 11 bases and J 6 bases, leaving 10 bases between the germline ends. As DNA, the CDR3 is TGTGCCTCAATGGGACCTGAAGCTTTCTTT. Encoded protein: CASMGPEAFF. The full variable domain, with the rest looked up from reference TRBV25-1 and TRBJ1-1, is EADIYQTPRYLVIGTGKKITLECSQTMGHDKMYWYQQDPGMELHLIHYSYGVNSTEKGDLSSESTVSRIRTEHFPLTLESARPSHTSQYLCASMGPEAFFGQGTRLTVV.

The gene calls are TRBV4-2 and TRBJ2-7, with no clear D. Germline V gives CDR1 LGHNA, CDR2 YNFKEQ. The CDR3 sequence is 13 residues long. The V and J ends lost 4 bases and 2 bases respectively, with 9 bases between them. CDR3 in DNA: TGTGCCAGCAGCCCCTCTCTCGCCTACGAGCAGTACTTC. Translating gives CASSPSLAYEQYF.

This clone was counted a single time. The chain recombines TRBV28 with TRBJ1-5, with D possibly TRBD1 on 5 matching bases. V was pared by 8 bases and J by 7 bases, with 9 bases between. Germline values: CDR1 MDHEN, CDR2 SYDVKM. The CDR3 is made up of 11 amino acids. The CDR3 here is CASSGGQPQHF. For the CDR3, the DNA is TGTGCCAGCTCCGGGGGGCAGCCCCAGCATTTT. Variable domain in full (rest from reference TRBV28 and TRBJ1-5): DVKVTQSSRYLVKRTGEKVFLECVQDMDHENMFWYRQDPGLGLRLIYFSYDVKMKEKGDIPEGYSVSREKKERFSLILESASTNQTSMYLCASSGGQPQHFGDGTRLSIL.

V and J are TRBV5-1 and TRBJ1-1, with 9 bases aligning to TRBD1. Germline lookup yields CDR1 SGHRS and CDR2 YFSETQ. Unmatched junction bases numbered 11, after V lost 4 bases and J lost 4 bases. This CDR3 has 16 amino acids. This CDR3 is CASSLTQGARGTEAFF. CDR3 in DNA: TGCGCCAGCAGCCTTACACAGGGGGCGCGAGGCACTGAAGCTTTCTTT.

The chain combines TRBV7-8 with TRBJ1-5; D call uncertain. This CDR3 is built from 14 residues. Trimming removed 0 bases from V and 7 bases from J, with 10 bases in between. The germline gives CDR1 SGHVS, CDR2 FQNEAQ. CDR3 nucleotide sequence: TGTGCCAGCAGCTTAGCTGGGGAAGCACAGCCCCAGCATTTT. It specifies CASSLAGEAQPQHF.

The rearrangement uses TRBV19 and TRBJ2-3; 7 positions agree with TRBD1. V was pared by 4 bases and J by 2 bases, with 9 bases of the junction left unmatched. The CDR3 sequence is 16 residues long. In germline, CDR1 is LNHDA, CDR2 SQIVND (reference sequence). Here the CDR3 reads CASSSRQGRNTDTQYF. DNA for the CDR3: TGTGCCAGTAGTAGCCGACAGGGCCGTAACACAGATACGCAGTATTTT.

The sample holds one count of this clone. The J gene is TRBJ1-2, the V gene TRBV12-5; no definite D call. The V end was cut by 1 base, the J end by 8 bases, with 14 bases between. CDR3 length: 14 amino acids. From germline, CDR1 is LGHNT and CDR2 FRNRAP. DNA of the CDR3: TGTGCTAGTGGTTTGGAGGGCCCCCGGAAGGGCTACACCTTC. It yields the protein CASGLEGPRKGYTF.

The V and J genes are TRBV7-6 and TRBJ1-1; unclear D gene. The CDR3 contains 13 residues. Germline CDR1 and CDR2: SGHVS and FNYEAQ. Trimming removed 1 base from V and 4 bases from J, with 7 bases in between. CDR3 sequence: CASSLEDGTEAFF. The CDR3 bases are TGTGCCAGCAGCTTAGAAGACGGCACTGAAGCTTTCTTT. The whole variable domain, remainder taken from reference TRBV7-6 and TRBJ1-1, is GAGVSQSPRYKVTKRGQDVALRCDPISGHVSLYWYRQALGQGPEFLTYFNYEAQQDKSGLPNDRFSAERPEGSISTLTIQRTEQRDSAMYRCASSLEDGTEAFFGQGTRLTVV.

V gene TRBV6-1 combines with J gene TRBJ1-1, with D perhaps TRBD1 (5 bases). This CDR3 spans 16 amino acids. With 0 bases removed from V and 1 base from J, the gap between germline ends came to 12 bases. Germline values: CDR1 MNHNS, CDR2 SASEGT. The chain's CDR3 is CASSEAEGTGNTEAFF. CDR3 coding DNA: TGTGCCAGCAGTGAAGCCGAGGGGACGGGGAACACTGAAGCTTTCTTT.

The rearrangement links TRBV28 to TRBJ2-7, with D possibly called TRBD1 or TRBD2 (6 bases each). Germline loops: CDR1 MDHEN, CDR2 SYDVKM. This CDR3 has 17 residues. V was shortened by 3 bases and J by 0 bases, with 18 bases between the two germline ends. The CDR3: CASSLPRVTGASYEQYF. CDR3 in DNA: TGTGCCAGCAGTTTGCCCCGGGTGACGGGGGCCTCCTACGAGCAGTACTTC. Together with reference TRBV28 and TRBJ2-7, the CDR3 gives the full variable domain: DVKVTQSSRYLVKRTGEKVFLECVQDMDHENMFWYRQDPGLGLRLIYFSYDVKMKEKGDIPEGYSVSREKKERFSLILESASTNQTSMYLCASSLPRVTGASYEQYFGPGTRLTVT.

The count of this clone is one. This chain links TRBV14 with TRBJ1-3; 11 bases match TRBD1. Losses at the gene ends were 1 base for V and 1 base for J; bases not matched to a gene: 6. There are 18 residues in the CDR3. The germline CDR1 and CDR2 sequences are SGHDN and FVKESK. DNA for the CDR3: TGTGCCAGCAGCCAAGGCGGACAGGGGGCGAGATCTGGAAACACCATATATTTT. It codes for CASSQGGQGARSGNTIYF.

V usage is TRBV28 and J usage is TRBJ1-3; D ambiguous. V was clipped by 3 bases and J by 2 bases, with 11 bases between them. This CDR3 is built from 15 residues. Germline V lookup: CDR1 MDHEN, CDR2 SYDVKM. Here the CDR3 DNA reads TGTGCCAGCAGTTTTCCCTCAGGCACTGGAAACACCATATATTTT. Its protein is CASSFPSGTGNTIYF.